The 27 T cell receptor beta chains below were found in one sample sequenced in a study of cytomegalovirus exposure and HLA in healthy donors (dated by TCRdb to the late 2010s). Preparation of the library involved the immunoSEQ multiplex PCR assay. For the multiplex PCR, a mixture combining 60 forward primers for TCR Vbeta segments and 13 reverse primers for TCR Jbeta segments was used. TCRdb took this table from immuneACCESS and kept in-frame rearrangements with V and J called. Such tables lack part of the clones; where checked against another copy, unresolved V genes explain under half of the gap, and the rest is unexplained. This sample's listing comprises 100,000 to 150,000 clones. The ten top clones hold approximately 1.5% of the sample. Material: PBMCs. These receptor sequences come from a woman in her forties in good health and CMV-seronegative.

This chain uses TRBV6-5 with TRBJ1-4; no clear D. Trimming left V 0 bases short and J 8 bases short, with 10 bases between. The CDR3 contains 14 residues. Looked up from germline, CDR1 is MNHEY and CDR2 is SVGAGI. Written as DNA, the CDR3 is TGTGCCAGCAGTTACTCGAGGGCATTAGAAAAACTGTTTTTT. This codes for CASSYSRALEKLFF.

This rearrangement joins TRBV28 to TRBJ1-5; a possible D gene is TRBD1 (5 bases). Germline CDR1 and CDR2: MDHEN and SYDVKM. The CDR3 totals 16 residues. Trimming stripped 4 bases from V and 7 bases from J, with 20 bases between. CDR3: CASSSRVDGRGQPQHF. CDR3 coding DNA: TGTGCCAGCAGTTCTCGAGTTGACGGGCGGGGGCAGCCCCAGCATTTT.

In the case of this clone: The same CDR3 is also encoded by other DNA sequences in this sample. V gene TRBV6-1 combines with J gene TRBJ1-5; D unclear. Per the germline V gene, CDR1 is MNHNS and CDR2 is SASEGT. The CDR3 spans 15 residues. Trimming removed 0 bases at V and 3 bases at J, with 9 bases between. The CDR3 loop is CASSEAGGYNQPQHF. CDR3 in DNA: TGTGCCAGCAGTGAAGCAGGCGGTTACAATCAGCCCCAGCATTTT.

J is TRBJ1-2 and V is TRBV7-2; D perhaps matches TRBD1 (5 bases). Germline V gene sequence: CDR1 SGHTA, CDR2 FQGNSA. V dropped 5 bases and J dropped 4 bases, with 20 bases sitting between them. The CDR3 consists of 16 residues. CDR3 residues: CASSLFLDGGIYGYTF. DNA of the CDR3: TGTGCCAGCAGCCTCTTCTTAGACGGGGGTATCTATGGCTACACCTTC. The full variable domain, with the rest looked up from reference TRBV7-2 and TRBJ1-2, is GAGVSQSPSNKVTEKGKDVELRCDPISGHTALYWYRQSLGQGLEFLIYFQGNSAPDKSGLPSDRFSAERTGGSVSTLTIQRTQQEDSAVYLCASSLFLDGGIYGYTFGSGTRLTVV.

DNA for the CDR3: TGTGCCAGCAGTTGGGTTTTAAGGGAGCACACTGAAGCTTTCTTT. Protein sequence: CASSWVLREHTEAFF. This sequence joins TRBV6-5 and TRBJ1-1, with D hard to call. The CDR3 spans 15 residues. CDR1 MNHEY and CDR2 SVGAGI come from the germline V gene. With 4 bases removed from V and 3 bases from J, the gap between germline ends came to 15 bases.

V is TRBV25-1 and J is TRBJ1-1; TRBD1 is a possible D gene (6 bases). The CDR3 spans 12 residues. Germline-derived CDR1 and CDR2 are MGHDK and SYGVNS. Between the trimmed V and J ends, which lost 8 bases and 1 base, there was a span of 8 bases. CDR3 region: CASLTGNTEAFF. CDR3 nucleotide sequence: TGTGCCAGCCTGACAGGGAACACTGAAGCTTTCTTT.

The V gene is TRBV4-1, the J gene TRBJ2-2; unclear D gene. V was shortened by 1 base and J by 0 bases, with 9 bases between the two germline ends. The CDR3 totals 16 residues. Germline V gene sequence: CDR1 MGHRA, CDR2 YSYEKL. For the CDR3, the DNA is TGCGCCAGCAGCCAAGTTCAGTTCCCGAACACCGGGGAGCTGTTTTTT. Protein: CASSQVQFPNTGELFF.

The V call is TRBV19, the J call TRBJ1-3, with D maybe TRBD1 (5 bases). Trimming shortened V by 11 bases and J by 4 bases, and 21 bases separated the two germline ends. The CDR3 contains 15 residues. The V gene's germline CDR1 is LNHDA and CDR2 SQIVND (reference sequence). The CDR3 coding sequence is TGTGCCTCAGAATTTTGGGGCGCGTCAGGAAACACCATATATTTT. Translating it yields CASEFWGASGNTIYF.

The rearrangement joins TRBV6-5 to TRBJ1-1, with D tentatively TRBD1 (5 bases). Germline-derived CDR1 and CDR2 are MNHEY and SVGAGI. This CDR3 comprises 13 residues. The germline V and J ends were trimmed by 2 bases and 5 bases, with 9 bases remaining between them. The CDR3 nucleotides are TGTGCCAGCAGTTACATGGCAGGGACTGAAGCTTTCTTT. Translated: CASSYMAGTEAFF.

CDR3 region: CASSPSTGFYGYTF. CDR3 in DNA: TGTGCCAGCAGCCCCTCGACAGGGTTCTATGGCTACACCTTC. This sequence joins TRBV28 and TRBJ1-2; 7 bases agree with TRBD1. V shed 6 bases and J 4 bases; nucleotides not matched to a gene: 8. Germline V lookup: CDR1 MDHEN, CDR2 SYDVKM. The CDR3 length is 14 residues.

The chain combines TRBV6-5 with TRBJ1-1, with D perhaps matching TRBD1 (6 bases). The CDR3 is 14 residues long. V was trimmed by 5 bases and J by 1 base, leaving 11 bases between them. Germline V gene data show CDR1 as MNHEY and CDR2 as SVGAGI. DNA for the CDR3: TGTGCCAGCAGTCGACAGGTACGGAACACTGAAGCTTTCTTT. As protein: CASSRQVRNTEAFF.

The rearrangement links TRBV2 to TRBJ2-1; no reliable D call. The CDR3 spans 14 residues. Trimming pared 4 bases from V and 1 base from J, leaving 8 bases between. The germline gives CDR1 SNHLY, CDR2 FYNNEI. CDR3 residues: CASSAEYSYNEQFF. CDR3 in DNA: TGTGCCAGCAGTGCAGAATATTCCTACAATGAGCAGTTCTTC.

The chain links TRBV9 to TRBJ1-2; TRBD1 might be the D (5 bases). Germline V gives CDR1 SGDLS, CDR2 YYNGEE. Trimming removed 3 bases from V and 2 bases from J, with 11 bases in between. The CDR3 covers 14 residues. CDR3 sequence (DNA): TGTGCCAGCAGCGCCCGTGGGGGGAACTATGGCTACACCTTC. Translated, it gives CASSARGGNYGYTF.

The chain couples TRBV5-1 to TRBJ2-1; possibly TRBD1 for D (6 bases). This CDR3 spans 12 amino acids. Germline V gene sequence: CDR1 SGHRS, CDR2 YFSETQ. V lost 0 bases and J 11 bases, leaving 9 bases between the germline ends. CDR3 sequence (DNA): TGCGCCAGCAGCTTGGCGCAGGGGAAGCAGTTCTTC. Translation gives CASSLAQGKQFF. Full variable domain (missing parts from reference TRBV5-1 and TRBJ2-1): KAGVTQTPRYLIKTRGQQVTLSCSPISGHRSVSWYQQTPGQGLQFLFEYFSETQRNKGNFPGRFSGRQFSNSRSEMNVSTLELGDSALYLCASSLAQGKQFFGPGTRLTVL.

This chain joins TRBV5-1 and TRBJ2-3, with D unresolved. CDR1 SGHRS and CDR2 YFSETQ come from the germline V gene. V was pared by 0 bases and J by 4 bases, with 9 bases between. The length of the CDR3 is 14 residues. CDR3 protein: CASSLALDADTQYF. The CDR3 DNA reads as TGCGCCAGCAGCTTGGCCCTAGACGCAGATACGCAGTATTTT.

This chain joins TRBV5-1 and TRBJ1-2; 12 bases agree with TRBD1. The germline CDR1 and CDR2 sequences are SGHRS and YFSETQ. CDR3 size: 17 residues. With V trimmed by 0 bases and J by 6 bases, 9 bases remained unmatched. The CDR3 region is CASSLEAPGTGGNGYTF. The CDR3 nucleotides read TGCGCCAGCAGCTTGGAGGCTCCCGGGACAGGGGGCAATGGCTACACCTTC.

DNA for the CDR3: TGCAGCGGTGGCAGTTCTAGCACAGATACGCAGTATTTT. It yields the protein CSGGSSSTDTQYF. The V gene is TRBV29-1, the J gene TRBJ2-3, with D uncertain. This CDR3 comprises 13 residues. The V gene's germline CDR1 is SQVTM and CDR2 ANQGSEA. Deletions cut 7 bases from V and 0 bases from J, with 11 bases between.

The chain employs TRBV5-4 and TRBJ1-3; D is possibly TRBD1 (5 bases). Germline loops: CDR1 SGHNT, CDR2 YYREEE (reference sequence). This CDR3 contains 16 residues. V lost 5 bases to trimming and J lost 0 bases, with 15 bases between them. The CDR3 sequence is CASSYPGQNSGNTIYF. CDR3 in DNA: TGTGCCAGCAGTTACCCTGGACAAAACTCTGGAAACACCATATATTTT.

This chain links TRBV28 with TRBJ1-2; no firm D call. V was pared by 5 bases and J by 2 bases, with 9 bases between. CDR3 length equals 13 residues. Germline CDR1 reads MDHEN; CDR2 reads SYDVKM. The CDR3: CASSVLTNYGYTF. DNA for the CDR3: TGTGCCAGCAGTGTTCTTACAAACTATGGCTACACCTTC.

V gene TRBV19 combines with J gene TRBJ2-5; D gene uncertain. CDR3 length: 15 amino acids. V was clipped by 5 bases and J by 4 bases, with 17 bases between them. Looked up from germline, CDR1 is LNHDA and CDR2 is SQIVND (reference sequence). CDR3 protein: CASSYAAASIETQYF. In nucleotides, the CDR3 is TGTGCCAGTAGTTACGCGGCGGCGAGTATAGAGACCCAGTACTTC. The whole variable domain, remainder taken from reference TRBV19 and TRBJ2-5, is DGGITQSPKYLFRKEGQNVTLSCEQNLNHDAMYWYRQDPGQGLRLIYYSQIVNDFQKGDIAEGYSVSREKKESFPLTVTSAQKNPTAFYLCASSYAAASIETQYFGPGTRLLVL.

The chain carries TRBV7-2 and TRBJ1-6, with no clear D. Germline V CDR1 and CDR2: SGHTA, FQGNSA. The CDR3 extends over 16 amino acids. Trimming stripped 5 bases from V and 9 bases from J, with 20 bases between. CDR3 DNA sequence: TGTGCCAGCAGCACCCGACCGACGCCTGGGAGTTCACCCCTCCACTTT. It translates to CASSTRPTPGSSPLHF.

The rearrangement joins TRBV5-1 to TRBJ2-5; 8 bases agree with TRBD1. V shed 2 bases, J shed 0 bases, and the junction held 3 bases outside the gene matches. This CDR3 is 15 amino acids long. The V gene's germline CDR1 is SGHRS and CDR2 YFSETQ. The CDR3 region has the DNA TGCGCCAGCAGCTTTTACAGGGGGGACCAAGAGACCCAGTACTTC. Protein: CASSFYRGDQETQYF.

The chain has TRBV2 and TRBJ1-1; TRBD1 agrees at 12 bases. CDR1 is SNHLY, CDR2 FYNNEI, per germline. V lost 6 bases, J lost 4 bases, and 6 bases stayed unmatched. This CDR3 has 15 amino acids. The CDR3, as DNA: TGTGCCAGCAGGGGACAGGGGGCGCAGAGCACTGAAGCTTTCTTT. Its translation is CASRGQGAQSTEAFF.

The chain employs TRBV10-3 and TRBJ2-2; TRBD1 agrees at 7 bases. The J segment lost 2 bases and the V segment lost 9 bases, leaving 9 bases of the junction unmatched. The length of the CDR3 is 15 residues. Germline assignment: CDR1 ENHRY and CDR2 SYGVKD. CDR3 sequence: CAMLSQGTNTGELFF. The CDR3 DNA reads as TGTGCCATGCTATCACAGGGGACAAACACCGGGGAGCTGTTTTTT.

This chain links TRBV9 with TRBJ1-2; D remains unclear. From germline, CDR1 is SGDLS and CDR2 YYNGEE. Trimming pared 4 bases from V and 4 bases from J, leaving 11 bases between. The CDR3 consists of 13 residues. The CDR3 reads CASSSGGPYGYTF. The CDR3 DNA is TGTGCCAGCAGCTCCGGAGGACCCTATGGCTACACCTTC.

The V and J genes are TRBV19 and TRBJ2-7, with 8 bases identical to TRBD1. With 4 bases clipped from V and 5 bases from J, the junction kept 10 bases outside the gene matches. The CDR3 runs to 15 residues. The V gene's germline CDR1 is LNHDA and CDR2 SQIVND (reference sequence). CDR3 residues: CASSTVGQGENEQYF. CDR3 nucleotide sequence: TGTGCCAGTAGTACTGTCGGACAGGGAGAAAACGAGCAGTACTTC.

This chain joins TRBV28 and TRBJ2-2; 10 nucleotides align to TRBD2. The V gene's germline CDR1 is MDHEN and CDR2 SYDVKM. V gave up 1 base and J gave up 4 bases; unmatched junction bases: 9. This CDR3 contains 18 residues. CDR3: CASSLSSGGRLGTGELFF. The CDR3 DNA is TGTGCCAGCAGTTTATCTAGCGGGGGTCGTCTGGGCACCGGGGAGCTGTTTTTT.